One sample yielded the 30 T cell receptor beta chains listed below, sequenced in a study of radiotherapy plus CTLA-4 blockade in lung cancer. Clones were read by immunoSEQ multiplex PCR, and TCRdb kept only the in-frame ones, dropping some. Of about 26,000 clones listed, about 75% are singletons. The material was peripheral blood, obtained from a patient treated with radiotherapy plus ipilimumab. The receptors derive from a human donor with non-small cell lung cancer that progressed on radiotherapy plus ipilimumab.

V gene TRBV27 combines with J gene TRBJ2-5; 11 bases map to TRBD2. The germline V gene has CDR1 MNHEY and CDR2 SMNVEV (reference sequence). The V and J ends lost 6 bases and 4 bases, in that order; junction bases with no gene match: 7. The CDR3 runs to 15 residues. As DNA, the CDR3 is TGTGCCAGCAGACCCCTCGGGACTAGCGGAGAGACCCAGTACTTC. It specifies CASRPLGTSGETQYF.

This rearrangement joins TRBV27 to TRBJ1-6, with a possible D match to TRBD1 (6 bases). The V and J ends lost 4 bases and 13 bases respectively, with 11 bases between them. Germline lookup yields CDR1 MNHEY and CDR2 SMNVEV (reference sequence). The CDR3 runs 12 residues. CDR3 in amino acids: CASSSPGVPLHF. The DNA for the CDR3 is TGTGCCAGCAGTTCCCCAGGGGTCCCCCTCCACTTT.

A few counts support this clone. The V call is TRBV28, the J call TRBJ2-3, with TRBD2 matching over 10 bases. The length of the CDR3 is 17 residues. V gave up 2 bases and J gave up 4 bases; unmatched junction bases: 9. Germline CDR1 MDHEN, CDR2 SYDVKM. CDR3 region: CASSLEGLAVRADTQYF. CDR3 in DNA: TGTGCCAGCAGTTTAGAAGGACTAGCGGTTCGGGCAGATACGCAGTATTTT.

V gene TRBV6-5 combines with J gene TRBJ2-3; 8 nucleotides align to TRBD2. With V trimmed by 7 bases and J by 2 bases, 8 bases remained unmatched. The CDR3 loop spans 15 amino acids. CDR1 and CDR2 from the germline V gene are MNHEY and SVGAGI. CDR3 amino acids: CASTDGGGFTDTQYF. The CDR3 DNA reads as TGTGCCAGCACCGACGGGGGGGGATTCACAGATACGCAGTATTTT.

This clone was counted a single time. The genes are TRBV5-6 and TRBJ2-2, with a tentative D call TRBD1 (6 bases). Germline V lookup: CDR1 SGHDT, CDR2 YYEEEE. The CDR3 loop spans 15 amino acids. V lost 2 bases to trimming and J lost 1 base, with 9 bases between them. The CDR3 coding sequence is TGTGCCAGCAGCTTCGGACAGTTGAACACCGGGGAGCTGTTTTTT. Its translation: CASSFGQLNTGELFF. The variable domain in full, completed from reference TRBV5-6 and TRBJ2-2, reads DAGVTQSPTHLIKTRGQQVTLRCSPKSGHDTVSWYQQALGQGPQFIFQYYEEEERQRGNFPDRFSGHQFPNYSSELNVNALLLGDSALYLCASSFGQLNTGELFFGEGSRLTVL.

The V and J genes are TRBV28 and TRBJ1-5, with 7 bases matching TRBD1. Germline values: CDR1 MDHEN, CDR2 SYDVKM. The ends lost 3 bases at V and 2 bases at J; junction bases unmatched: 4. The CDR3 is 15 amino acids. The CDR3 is CASSLVTGGNQPQHF. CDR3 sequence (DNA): TGTGCCAGCAGTTTGGTAACAGGGGGCAATCAGCCCCAGCATTTT.

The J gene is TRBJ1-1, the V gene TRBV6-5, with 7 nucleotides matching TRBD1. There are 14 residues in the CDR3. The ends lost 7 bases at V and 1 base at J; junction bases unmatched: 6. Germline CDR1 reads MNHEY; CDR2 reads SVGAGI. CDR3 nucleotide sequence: TGTGCCAGCACCCCGGGACAGTCGAACACTGAAGCTTTCTTT. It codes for CASTPGQSNTEAFF.

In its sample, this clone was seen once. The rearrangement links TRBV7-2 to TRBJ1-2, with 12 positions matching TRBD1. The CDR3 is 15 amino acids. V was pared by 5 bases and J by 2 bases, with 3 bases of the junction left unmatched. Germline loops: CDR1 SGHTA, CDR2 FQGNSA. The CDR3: CASSPGTGGNYGYTF. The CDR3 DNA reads TGTGCCAGCAGCCCCGGGACAGGGGGCAACTATGGCTACACCTTC.

The CDR3 DNA reads TGTGCCTGGAGTACTCAGGGGATTGAAAAACTGTTTTTT. Protein: CAWSTQGIEKLFF. V usage is TRBV30 and J usage is TRBJ1-4; D is perhaps TRBD1 (6 bases). This CDR3 has 13 amino acids. The V end lost 2 bases, the J end lost 7 bases, and 11 bases lay between the germline ends. Germline lookup yields CDR1 GTSNPN and CDR2 SVGIG (reference sequence).

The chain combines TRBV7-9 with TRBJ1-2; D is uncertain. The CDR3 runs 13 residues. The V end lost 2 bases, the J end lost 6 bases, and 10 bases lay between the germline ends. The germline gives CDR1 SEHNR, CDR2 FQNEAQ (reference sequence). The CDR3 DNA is TGTGCCAGCAGCTTAAAGGGAGAAAATGGCTACACCTTC. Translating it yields CASSLKGENGYTF.

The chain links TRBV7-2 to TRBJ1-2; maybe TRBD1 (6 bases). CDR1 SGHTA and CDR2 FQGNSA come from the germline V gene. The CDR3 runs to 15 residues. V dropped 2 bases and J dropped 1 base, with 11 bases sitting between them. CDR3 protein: CASSLRGPRNYGYTF. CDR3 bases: TGTGCCAGCAGCTTACGGGGGCCCCGTAACTATGGCTACACCTTC. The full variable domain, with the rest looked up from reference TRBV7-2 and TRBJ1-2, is GAGVSQSPSNKVTEKGKDVELRCDPISGHTALYWYRQSLGQGLEFLIYFQGNSAPDKSGLPSDRFSAERTGGSVSTLTIQRTQQEDSAVYLCASSLRGPRNYGYTFGSGTRLTVV.

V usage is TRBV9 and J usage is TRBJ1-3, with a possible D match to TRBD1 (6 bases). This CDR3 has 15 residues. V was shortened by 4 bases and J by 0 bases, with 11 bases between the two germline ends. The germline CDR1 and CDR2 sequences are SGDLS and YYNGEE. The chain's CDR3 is CASSSGQFSGNTIYF. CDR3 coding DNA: TGTGCCAGCAGCTCCGGACAGTTCTCTGGAAACACCATATATTTT.

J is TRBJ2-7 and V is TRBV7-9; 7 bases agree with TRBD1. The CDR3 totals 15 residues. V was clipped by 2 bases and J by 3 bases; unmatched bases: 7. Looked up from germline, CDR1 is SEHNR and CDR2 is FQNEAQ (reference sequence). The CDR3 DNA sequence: TGTGCCAGCAGCTTATACAGGACAGGAGACTACGAGCAGTACTTC. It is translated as CASSLYRTGDYEQYF.

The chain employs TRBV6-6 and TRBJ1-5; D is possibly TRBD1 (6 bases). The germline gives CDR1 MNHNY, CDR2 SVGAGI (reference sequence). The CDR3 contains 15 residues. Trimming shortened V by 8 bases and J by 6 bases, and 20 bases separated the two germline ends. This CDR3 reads CASGRGGHSGQPQHF. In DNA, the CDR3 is TGTGCCAGCGGGCGGGGGGGGCATTCAGGTCAGCCCCAGCATTTT.

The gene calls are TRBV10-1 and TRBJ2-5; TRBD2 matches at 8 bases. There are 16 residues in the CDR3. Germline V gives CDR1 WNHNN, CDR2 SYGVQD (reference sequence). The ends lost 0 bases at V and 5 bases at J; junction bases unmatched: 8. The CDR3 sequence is CASSESTRGGKETQYF. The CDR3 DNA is TGCGCCAGCAGTGAGTCGACTCGGGGGGGGAAGGAGACCCAGTACTTC.

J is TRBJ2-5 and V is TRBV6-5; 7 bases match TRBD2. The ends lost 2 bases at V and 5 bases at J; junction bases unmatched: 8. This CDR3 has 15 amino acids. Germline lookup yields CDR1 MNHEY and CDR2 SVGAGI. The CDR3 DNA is TGTGCCAGCAGTTACCTCTCCGGGGGGAGTGAGACCCAGTACTTC. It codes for CASSYLSGGSETQYF.

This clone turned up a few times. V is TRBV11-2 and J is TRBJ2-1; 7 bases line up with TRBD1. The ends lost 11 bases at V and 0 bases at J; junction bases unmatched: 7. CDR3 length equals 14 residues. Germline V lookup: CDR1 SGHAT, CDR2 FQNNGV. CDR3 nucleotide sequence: TGTGCCGGGGGACAGCCTCTCTCCTACAATGAGCAGTTCTTC. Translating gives CAGGQPLSYNEQFF.

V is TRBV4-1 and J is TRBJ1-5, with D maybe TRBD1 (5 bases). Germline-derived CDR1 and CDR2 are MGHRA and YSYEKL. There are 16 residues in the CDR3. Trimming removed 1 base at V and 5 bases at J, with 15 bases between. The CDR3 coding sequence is TGCGCCAGCAGCCAAGTCCAGGGCGCCCAATATCAGCCCCAGCATTTT. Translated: CASSQVQGAQYQPQHF.

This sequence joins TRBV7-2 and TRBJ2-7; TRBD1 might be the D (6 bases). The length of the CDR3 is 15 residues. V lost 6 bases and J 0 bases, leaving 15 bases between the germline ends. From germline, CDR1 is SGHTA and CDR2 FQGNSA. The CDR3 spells CASRWGRGPSYEQYF. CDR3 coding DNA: TGTGCCAGCAGATGGGGCAGGGGCCCCTCCTACGAGCAGTACTTC.

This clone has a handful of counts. In DNA, the CDR3 is TGTGCCAGCAGTTTGGGGGGAAGTTACAATGAGCAGTTCTTC. As protein: CASSLGGSYNEQFF. The chain employs TRBV28 and TRBJ2-1, with TRBD2 as a possible D gene (6 bases). The CDR3 runs 14 residues. Germline CDR1 is MDHEN and CDR2 is SYDVKM. The V and J ends lost 3 bases and 4 bases respectively, with 10 bases between them.

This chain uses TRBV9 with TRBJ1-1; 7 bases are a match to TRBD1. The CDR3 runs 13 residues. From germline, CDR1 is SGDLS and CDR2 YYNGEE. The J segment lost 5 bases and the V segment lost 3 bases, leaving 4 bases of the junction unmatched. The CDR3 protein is CASSETGWTEAFF. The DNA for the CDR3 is TGTGCCAGCAGCGAGACAGGGTGGACTGAAGCTTTCTTT.

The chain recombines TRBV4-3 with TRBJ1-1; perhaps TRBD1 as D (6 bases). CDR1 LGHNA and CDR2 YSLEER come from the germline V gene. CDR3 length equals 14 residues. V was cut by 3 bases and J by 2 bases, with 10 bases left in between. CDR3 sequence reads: CASSHADSNTEAFF. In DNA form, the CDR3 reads TGCGCCAGCAGCCACGCGGACAGCAACACTGAAGCTTTCTTT.

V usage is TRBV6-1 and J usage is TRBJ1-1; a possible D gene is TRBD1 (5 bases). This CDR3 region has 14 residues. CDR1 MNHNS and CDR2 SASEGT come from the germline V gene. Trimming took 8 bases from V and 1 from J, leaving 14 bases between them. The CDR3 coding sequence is TGTGCCAGCCTCGAGGGGATTAGGAACACTGAAGCTTTCTTT. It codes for CASLEGIRNTEAFF.

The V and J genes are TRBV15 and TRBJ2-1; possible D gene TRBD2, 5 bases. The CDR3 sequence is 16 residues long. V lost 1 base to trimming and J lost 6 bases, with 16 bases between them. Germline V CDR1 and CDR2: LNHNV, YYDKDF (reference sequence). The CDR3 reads CATSRGGDYVTNEQFF. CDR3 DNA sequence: TGTGCCACCAGCAGAGGAGGCGACTATGTCACCAATGAGCAGTTCTTC.

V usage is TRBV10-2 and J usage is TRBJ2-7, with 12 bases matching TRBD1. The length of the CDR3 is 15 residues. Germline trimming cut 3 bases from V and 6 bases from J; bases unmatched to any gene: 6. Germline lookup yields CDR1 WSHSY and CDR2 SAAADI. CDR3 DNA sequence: TGCGCCAGCAGTGACCCGGGACAGGGGGCTGGCGAGCAGTACTTC. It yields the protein CASSDPGQGAGEQYF.

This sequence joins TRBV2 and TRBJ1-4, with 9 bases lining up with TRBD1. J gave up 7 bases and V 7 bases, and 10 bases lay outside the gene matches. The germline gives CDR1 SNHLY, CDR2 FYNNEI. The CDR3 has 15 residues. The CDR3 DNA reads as TGTGCCAGCACCCTTCGACAGGGGGTCGCTGAAAAACTGTTTTTT. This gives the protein CASTLRQGVAEKLFF. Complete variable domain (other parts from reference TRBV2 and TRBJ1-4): EPEVTQTPSHQVTQMGQEVILRCVPISNHLYFYWYRQILGQKVEFLVSFYNNEISEKSEIFDDQFSVERPDGSNFTLKIRSTKLEDSAMYFCASTLRQGVAEKLFFGSGTQLSVL.

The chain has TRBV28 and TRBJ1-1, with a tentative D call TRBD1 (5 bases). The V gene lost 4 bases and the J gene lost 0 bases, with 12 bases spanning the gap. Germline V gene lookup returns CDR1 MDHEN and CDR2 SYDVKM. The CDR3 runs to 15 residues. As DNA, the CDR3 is TGTGCCAGCAGTTGGGGACCGATGATGAACACTGAAGCTTTCTTT. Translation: CASSWGPMMNTEAFF.

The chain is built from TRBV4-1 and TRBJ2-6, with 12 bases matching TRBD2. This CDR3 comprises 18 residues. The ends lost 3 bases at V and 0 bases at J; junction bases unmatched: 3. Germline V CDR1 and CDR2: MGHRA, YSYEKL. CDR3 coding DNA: TGCGCCAGCAGCCATGTACTAGCGGGGGGCTCTGGGGCCAACGTCCTGACTTTC. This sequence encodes CASSHVLAGGSGANVLTF.

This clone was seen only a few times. The CDR3 here is CASSLEAGGPQHF. The CDR3 DNA reads TGTGCCAGCAGCCTCGAGGCCGGGGGGCCCCAGCATTTT. The J gene is TRBJ1-5, the V gene TRBV7-2, with D possibly matching TRBD1 (5 bases). CDR1 is SGHTA and CDR2 is FQGNSA in the germline V gene. The V end was cut by 5 bases, the J end by 9 bases, with 14 bases between. This CDR3 is built from 13 residues.

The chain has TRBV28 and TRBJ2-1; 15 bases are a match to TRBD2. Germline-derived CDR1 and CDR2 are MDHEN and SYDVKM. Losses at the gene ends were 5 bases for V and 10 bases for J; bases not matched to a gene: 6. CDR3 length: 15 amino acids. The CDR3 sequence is CASSGLAGGEEEQFF. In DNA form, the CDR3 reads TGTGCCAGCAGTGGACTAGCGGGAGGGGAGGAGGAGCAGTTCTTC.